A single sample is the source of the 20 T cell receptor beta chains below, sequenced in a study of blood T cell repertoires in COVID-19. The assay was immunoSEQ multiplex PCR, and TCRdb's table has in-frame clones only and misses some. This table has 300,000 to 350,000 clones, approximately 88% appearing once. The sequenced sample was peripheral blood. Receptor source: a man younger than 45 with COVID-19, enrolled during active disease.

The V call is TRBV27, the J call TRBJ1-2, with no clear D. From germline, CDR1 is MNHEY and CDR2 SMNVEV (reference sequence). Trimming pared 5 bases from V and 2 bases from J, leaving 9 bases between. This CDR3 region has 13 residues. The chain's CDR3 is CASSLSWNYGYTF. In nucleotides, the CDR3 is TGTGCCAGCAGTCTTAGTTGGAACTATGGCTACACCTTC.

V usage is TRBV29-1 and J usage is TRBJ1-2, with 8 nucleotides matching TRBD1. Germline lookup yields CDR1 SQVTM and CDR2 ANQGSEA. The CDR3 spans 13 residues. After removal of 6 bases from V and 4 bases from J, the junction contained 7 bases not matched to a gene. The CDR3 spells CSVDRGSGYGYTF. The CDR3 bases are TGCAGCGTAGACAGGGGTAGTGGCTATGGCTACACCTTC.

The chain combines TRBV6-4 with TRBJ2-7; D possibly corresponds to TRBD2 (6 bases). CDR3 length equals 14 residues. Germline CDR1 is MRHNA and CDR2 is SNTAGT. Trimming removed 9 bases at V and 0 bases at J, with 15 bases between. The CDR3 region is CASLSGGSSYEQYF. For the CDR3, the DNA is TGTGCCAGTCTCAGCGGAGGGAGCTCCTACGAGCAGTACTTC.

Only a few counts were recorded for this clone. The V call is TRBV5-1, the J call TRBJ2-2, with D possibly TRBD1 on 6 matching bases. The CDR3 extends over 15 amino acids. Germline V gene sequence: CDR1 SGHRS, CDR2 YFSETQ. The V end was cut by 4 bases, the J end by 0 bases, with 10 bases between. The CDR3 DNA sequence: TGCGCCAGCAGCCTGGACAGTCCGAACACCGGGGAGCTGTTTTTT. This codes for CASSLDSPNTGELFF. Using reference TRBV5-1 and TRBJ2-2 for the parts outside the CDR3, the full variable domain is KAGVTQTPRYLIKTRGQQVTLSCSPISGHRSVSWYQQTPGQGLQFLFEYFSETQRNKGNFPGRFSGRQFSNSRSEMNVSTLELGDSALYLCASSLDSPNTGELFFGEGSRLTVL.

This sequence joins TRBV6-6 and TRBJ2-3; 7 nucleotides align to TRBD2. After removal of 0 bases from V and 0 bases from J, the junction contained 3 bases not matched to a gene. Germline V gene lookup returns CDR1 MNHNY and CDR2 SVGAGI (reference sequence). This CDR3 has 16 amino acids. Here the CDR3 reads CASSYSQGGSTDTQYF. DNA for the CDR3: TGTGCCAGCAGTTACTCTCAGGGAGGGAGCACAGATACGCAGTATTTT.

J is TRBJ2-1 and V is TRBV19; 9 positions agree with TRBD1. With V trimmed by 3 bases and J by 7 bases, 7 bases remained unmatched. Germline V gene sequence: CDR1 LNHDA, CDR2 SQIVND (reference sequence). The CDR3 contains 15 residues. The CDR3 DNA reads TGTGCCAGTAGTATCACCGGGACAGGGAGGAATGAGCAGTTCTTC. It encodes CASSITGTGRNEQFF.

The rearrangement links TRBV18 to TRBJ2-3; 7 bases align to TRBD1. Germline assignment: CDR1 KGHSH and CDR2 LQKENI. CDR3 length: 15 amino acids. The V segment lost 2 bases and the J segment 2 bases; nucleotides outside the gene matches: 4. CDR3 in DNA: TGTGCCAGCTCACCATGGGACAGCCTCACAGATACGCAGTATTTT. It yields the protein CASSPWDSLTDTQYF.

The chain links TRBV28 to TRBJ2-1; a weak D match, TRBD2 (7 bases). CDR3 length: 15 residues. Germline values: CDR1 MDHEN, CDR2 SYDVKM. V shed 5 bases and J shed 5 bases, with 16 bases lying between them. CDR3 in amino acids: CASSPAGAPNNEQFF. The CDR3 DNA reads TGTGCCAGCAGTCCCGCGGGGGCTCCTAACAATGAGCAGTTCTTC.

In its sample, this clone was seen a few times. The rearrangement uses TRBV25-1 and TRBJ2-2, with 7 bases identical to TRBD1. V gave up 6 bases and J gave up 7 bases; unmatched junction bases: 5. The CDR3 is 13 amino acids. CDR1 is MGHDK, CDR2 SYGVNS, per germline. This chain's CDR3 is CASRGDSLGELFF. The DNA for the CDR3 is TGTGCCAGCAGAGGGGACAGTCTCGGGGAGCTGTTTTTT.

The V call is TRBV13, the J call TRBJ2-1; 9 nucleotides agree with TRBD2. The J segment lost 4 bases and the V segment lost 3 bases, leaving 7 bases of the junction unmatched. This CDR3 spans 16 amino acids. Germline V gene data show CDR1 as PRHDT and CDR2 as FYEKMQ (reference sequence). DNA of the CDR3: TGTGCCAGCAGCTTTTCCAGCGGGGGGAGATACAATGAGCAGTTCTTC. Residues: CASSFSSGGRYNEQFF.

The chain links TRBV10-3 to TRBJ2-7; 11 nucleotides match TRBD1. Unmatched junction bases numbered 10, after V lost 10 bases and J lost 5 bases. This CDR3 is built from 14 residues. Germline CDR1 ENHRY, CDR2 SYGVKD. The CDR3 loop is CATQRDRGYDEQYF. Here the CDR3 DNA reads TGTGCCACCCAAAGGGACAGGGGGTACGACGAGCAGTACTTC.

V gene TRBV7-2 combines with J gene TRBJ2-7; the match to TRBD2 covers 11 bases. J gave up 3 bases and V 4 bases, and 11 bases lay outside the gene matches. Germline V CDR1 and CDR2: SGHTA, FQGNSA. This CDR3 comprises 17 residues. The DNA for the CDR3 is TGTGCCAGCAGCTCCAGTGGGCTAGCGGGAGGTCTCTACGAGCAGTACTTC. Amino acid sequence: CASSSSGLAGGLYEQYF.

The chain combines TRBV7-2 with TRBJ2-2; the D is unclear. Trimming removed 4 bases at V and 1 base at J, with 10 bases between. From germline, CDR1 is SGHTA and CDR2 FQGNSA. This CDR3 has 15 residues. For the CDR3, the DNA is TGTGCCAGCAGCTACACAAGACTGAACACCGGGGAGCTGTTTTTT. It encodes CASSYTRLNTGELFF.

The rearrangement joins TRBV6-5 to TRBJ1-2; D uncertain. Looked up from germline, CDR1 is MNHEY and CDR2 is SVGAGI. Trimming shortened V by 7 bases and J by 1 base, and 13 bases separated the two germline ends. There are 14 residues in the CDR3. The CDR3 loop is CASTPRGSNYGYTF. CDR3 nucleotide sequence: TGTGCCAGCACTCCCCGAGGCAGTAACTATGGCTACACCTTC.

The chain couples TRBV18 to TRBJ2-3; maybe TRBD1 (6 bases). Germline assignment: CDR1 KGHSH and CDR2 LQKENI. V was pared by 3 bases and J by 1 base, with 11 bases between. The CDR3 has 15 residues. Here the CDR3 reads CASSPAGAGTDTQYF. DNA of the CDR3: TGTGCCAGCTCACCGGCAGGGGCTGGCACAGATACGCAGTATTTT.

This chain connects TRBV10-3 to TRBJ1-1; maybe TRBD1 (5 bases). The CDR3 spans 14 residues. CDR1 and CDR2 from the germline V gene are ENHRY and SYGVKD. V lost 4 bases and J 0 bases, leaving 9 bases between the germline ends. Written as DNA, the CDR3 is TGTGCCATCAGTGTGGGGCAGTTGAACACTGAAGCTTTCTTT. This sequence encodes CAISVGQLNTEAFF.

Worth noting for this clone: This sample includes further DNA sequences coding for the same CDR3. The chain has TRBV5-1 and TRBJ2-2, with TRBD1 matching 9 bases. Germline assignment: CDR1 SGHRS and CDR2 YFSETQ. V trimming: 2 bases; J trimming: 5 bases; junction bases outside the gene matches: 4. There are 15 residues in the CDR3. CDR3: CASSLGTGRTGELFF. The CDR3 DNA reads TGCGCCAGCAGCTTAGGGACAGGGAGGACCGGGGAGCTGTTTTTT. Variable domain in full (rest from reference TRBV5-1 and TRBJ2-2): KAGVTQTPRYLIKTRGQQVTLSCSPISGHRSVSWYQQTPGQGLQFLFEYFSETQRNKGNFPGRFSGRQFSNSRSEMNVSTLELGDSALYLCASSLGTGRTGELFFGEGSRLTVL.

The chain carries TRBV10-3 and TRBJ2-5; TRBD2 agrees at 10 bases. V lost 4 bases, J lost 3 bases, and 8 bases stayed unmatched. CDR3 size: 16 residues. Germline V lookup: CDR1 ENHRY, CDR2 SYGVKD. The CDR3 spells CAISVASGGIKETQYF. The CDR3 DNA follows: TGTGCCATCAGTGTAGCTAGCGGGGGAATCAAAGAGACCCAGTACTTC.

The chain has TRBV27 and TRBJ2-7; 7 bases are shared with TRBD1. The CDR3 has 15 residues. Germline values: CDR1 MNHEY, CDR2 SMNVEV (reference sequence). Germline trimming cut 2 bases from V and 4 bases from J; bases unmatched to any gene: 8. This CDR3 is CASSLKGTADYEQYF. In DNA, the CDR3 is TGTGCCAGCAGTTTAAAAGGGACAGCAGATTACGAGCAGTACTTC.

The chain has TRBV13 and TRBJ2-1; a possible D gene is TRBD2 (5 bases). Per the germline V gene, CDR1 is PRHDT and CDR2 is FYEKMQ (reference sequence). The V end was cut by 5 bases, the J end by 5 bases, with 22 bases between. CDR3 size: 17 residues. CDR3 DNA: TGTGCCAGCAGCCTCCTGGCGGGTACCGCCTCAGACAATGAGCAGTTCTTC. It codes for CASSLLAGTASDNEQFF.